The rows below give T cell receptor beta chains drawn from one sample of a study of glioma-infiltrating T cells after dendritic cell vaccination. The method was immunoSEQ multiplex PCR; TCRdb's version includes in-frame clones alone and lacks a portion of them. The sample holds 80,000 to 95,000 clones, approximately 87% seen once. This material consisted of blood, taken before dendritic cell vaccination. Receptors originate from a human donor with glioblastoma. CDR3s include the opening cysteine and the closing phenylalanine or tryptophan. The D gene is left open where the match is weak. Not every row has a clone size; where given, it reads once, few, many or a size class.

abundance	j_gene	d_gene	v_gene	CDR3aa	CDR3nt
-	TRBJ2-3	-	TRBV13	CASSETGTPSSTDTQYF	TGTGCCAGCAGCGAAACCGGGACTCCGAGTAGCACAGATACGCAGTATTTT
-	TRBJ2-5	TRBD2	TRBV29-1	CSVDGTSVRETQYF	TGCAGCGTGGATGGGACTAGCGTGAGGGAGACCCAGTACTTC
once	TRBJ2-3	-	TRBV5-6	CASSPQGEDTQYF	TGTGCCAGCAGCCCACAAGGGGAAGATACGCAGTATTTT
-	TRBJ2-7	TRBD1	TRBV25-1	CASSSGQAYSYEQYF	TGTGCCAGCAGTTCGGGACAGGCTTACTCCTACGAGCAGTACTTC
-	TRBJ1-2	-	TRBV6-5	CASSKTGQGYGYTF	TGTGCCAGCAGTAAGACAGGCCAGGGGTATGGCTACACCTTC
-	TRBJ1-1	-	TRBV28	CAILGNTEAFF	TGTGCCATCCTCGGGAACACTGAAGCTTTCTTT
-	TRBJ2-1	-	TRBV9	CASSATELQAQFF	TGTGCCAGCAGCGCCACAGAGCTTCAGGCTCAGTTCTTC
-	TRBJ2-3	-	TRBV19	CASSRSGGVGADTQYF	TGTGCCAGTAGTCGGTCGGGCGGGGTTGGGGCAGATACGCAGTATTTT
-	TRBJ1-6	TRBD1	TRBV29-1	CSVEVGQGLHF	TGCAGCGTTGAAGTCGGACAGGGTCTCCACTTT
-	TRBJ2-7	-	TRBV5-1	CASSLAWGSSYEQYF	TGCGCCAGCAGCTTGGCCTGGGGCAGCAGCTACGAGCAGTACTTC
-	TRBJ1-1	-	TRBV9	CASSATVDTEAFF	TGTGCCAGCAGCGCGACAGTTGACACTGAAGCTTTCTTT
few	TRBJ2-5	TRBD2	TRBV6-5	CASSYRPGGETQYF	TGTGCCAGCAGTTACAGGCCGGGGGGAGAGACCCAGTACTTC
-	TRBJ2-7	TRBD2	TRBV7-9	CASSFRSGSGYEQYF	TGTGCCAGCAGCTTTCGAAGCGGGAGTGGGTACGAGCAGTACTTC
-	TRBJ1-2	-	TRBV11-3	CASSPRRNYGYTF	TGTGCCAGCAGCCCTAGAAGGAACTATGGCTACACCTTC
-	TRBJ1-2	TRBD1	TRBV4-2	CASSQPGQENGYTF	TGTGCCAGCAGCCAGCCGGGACAGGAGAATGGCTACACCTTC
-	TRBJ2-3	-	TRBV19	CASSIGQGSTDTQYF	TGTGCCAGTAGTATCGGTCAGGGGTCGACAGATACGCAGTATTTT
-	TRBJ2-7	TRBD1	TRBV29-1	CSALTGTYEQYF	TGCAGCGCCTTGACAGGGACCTACGAGCAGTACTTC
few	TRBJ1-4	-	TRBV2	CASNTRVGEKLFF	TGTGCCAGCAATACTAGGGTTGGTGAAAAACTGTTTTTT
-	TRBJ1-2	-	TRBV2	CASSPSNYGYTF	TGTGCCAGCAGTCCCAGTAACTATGGCTACACCTTC
-	TRBJ1-3	TRBD1	TRBV10-2	CASSETGFGNTIYF	TGCGCCAGCAGCGAGACAGGGTTCGGAAACACCATATATTTT
-	TRBJ2-5	TRBD2	TRBV7-2	CASSLSSSGGQETQYF	TGTGCCAGCAGCTTATCTTCTAGCGGGGGGCAAGAGACCCAGTACTTC
-	TRBJ1-6	-	TRBV12-5	CASGLEGDSPLHF	TGTGCTAGTGGTTTGGAAGGGGATTCACCCCTCCACTTT
-	TRBJ2-6	-	TRBV6-5	CASSYSGLSGANVLTF	TGTGCCAGCAGTTACTCGGGGCTCTCTGGGGCCAACGTCCTGACTTTC
-	TRBJ2-3	-	TRBV10-1	CASSDVANTDTQYF	TGCGCCAGCAGTGATGTGGCCAACACAGATACGCAGTATTTT
-	TRBJ1-2	-	TRBV4-2	CASSQGGLDNYGYTF	TGTGCCAGCAGCCAGGGAGGTCTGGATAACTATGGCTACACCTTC
-	TRBJ1-5	-	TRBV2	CASSEDSSNQPQHF	TGTGCCAGCAGTGAAGACAGTAGCAATCAGCCCCAGCATTTT
once	TRBJ2-1	TRBD2	TRBV5-1	CASSSSGSSYNEQFF	TGCGCCAGCAGCTCTAGCGGGAGCTCCTACAATGAGCAGTTCTTC
-	TRBJ2-7	TRBD1	TRBV2	CASSVLPGQGGEQYF	TGTGCCAGCAGTGTTCTTCCGGGACAGGGGGGAGAGCAGTACTTC
-	TRBJ2-7	TRBD2	TRBV4-1	CASSQGTSGGAPYEQYF	TGCGCCAGCAGCCAGGGGACTAGCGGGGGGGCACCCTACGAGCAGTACTTC
-	TRBJ2-4	TRBD2	TRBV4-2	CASSQGPLAEPPNIQYF	TGTGCCAGCAGCCAAGGCCCACTAGCGGAGCCACCCAACATTCAGTACTTC
-	TRBJ1-6	-	TRBV5-1	CASSSNRDINSPLHF	TGCGCCAGCAGCTCGAACCGGGACATTAATTCACCCCTCCACTTT
few	TRBJ2-7	TRBD2	TRBV6-1	CASSVAWTSGRGRTSEQYF	TGTGCCAGCAGTGTAGCCTGGACTAGCGGGAGAGGTCGGACATCCGAGCAGTACTTC
-	TRBJ2-1	TRBD2	TRBV18	CASSPGAGGSGNEQFF	TGTGCCAGCTCACCAGGAGCGGGAGGGTCGGGCAATGAGCAGTTCTTC
-	TRBJ2-7	TRBD2	TRBV9	CASSAGLAGHYEQYF	TGTGCCAGCAGCGCGGGACTAGCGGGCCACTACGAGCAGTACTTC
few	TRBJ2-5	TRBD1	TRBV10-2	CASSGTGETQYF	TGCGCCAGCAGTGGGACAGGGGAGACCCAGTACTTC
-	TRBJ1-1	-	TRBV6-5	CASSYEAGGNTEAFF	TGTGCCAGCAGTTACGAGGCGGGAGGGAACACTGAAGCTTTCTTT
-	TRBJ1-2	TRBD1	TRBV5-4	CASSNHALGQGAYTF	TGTGCCAGCAGCAACCACGCACTCGGACAGGGGGCATACACCTTC
-	TRBJ1-1	-	TRBV6-1	CASIAPGGNTEAFF	TGTGCCAGCATAGCTCCGGGGGGGAACACTGAAGCTTTCTTT
-	TRBJ1-3	TRBD1	TRBV29-1	CSVEEGTGPIYF	TGCAGCGTTGAAGAAGGGACAGGGCCCATATATTTT
-	TRBJ2-2	-	TRBV5-4	CASSLDYSAGAITGELFF	TGTGCCAGCAGCTTGGACTACTCGGCGGGGGCGATCACCGGGGAGCTGTTTTTT
many	TRBJ2-7	TRBD2	TRBV27	CASSFRTSGGVWANEQYF	TGTGCCAGCAGTTTCAGGACTAGCGGGGGAGTGTGGGCAAACGAGCAGTACTTC
-	TRBJ1-1	-	TRBV18	CASSPRTVNTEAFF	TGTGCCAGCTCACCACGGACAGTGAACACTGAAGCTTTCTTT
-	TRBJ2-1	TRBD2	TRBV27	CASSFQASGYNEQFF	TGTGCCAGCAGTTTTCAAGCTAGCGGCTACAATGAGCAGTTCTTC
-	TRBJ2-7	-	TRBV12-2	CASRLVIEPFGEQYF	TGTGCAAGTCGCTTAGTAATAGAACCTTTCGGCGAGCAGTACTTC